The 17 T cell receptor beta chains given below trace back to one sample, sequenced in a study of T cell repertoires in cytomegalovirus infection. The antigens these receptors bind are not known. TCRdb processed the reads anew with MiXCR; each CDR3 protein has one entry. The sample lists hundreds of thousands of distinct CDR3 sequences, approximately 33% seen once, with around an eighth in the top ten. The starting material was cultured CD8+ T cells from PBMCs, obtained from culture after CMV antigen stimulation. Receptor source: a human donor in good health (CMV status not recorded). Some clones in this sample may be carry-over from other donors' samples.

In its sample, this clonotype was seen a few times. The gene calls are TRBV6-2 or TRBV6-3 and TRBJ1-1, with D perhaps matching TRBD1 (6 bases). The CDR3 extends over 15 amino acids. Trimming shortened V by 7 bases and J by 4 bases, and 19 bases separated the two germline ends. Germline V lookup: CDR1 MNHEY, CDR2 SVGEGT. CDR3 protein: CASNWPGGAPTEAFF. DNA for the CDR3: TGTGCCAGCAATTGGCCTGGGGGGGCGCCCACTGAAGCTTTCTTT.

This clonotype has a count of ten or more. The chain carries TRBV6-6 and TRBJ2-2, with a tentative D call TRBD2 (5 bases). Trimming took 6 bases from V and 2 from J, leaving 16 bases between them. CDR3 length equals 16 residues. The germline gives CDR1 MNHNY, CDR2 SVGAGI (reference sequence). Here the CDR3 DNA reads TGTGCCAGCAGGGGGAGAGGCGACCTAAACACCGGGGAGCTGTTTTTT. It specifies CASRGRGDLNTGELFF.

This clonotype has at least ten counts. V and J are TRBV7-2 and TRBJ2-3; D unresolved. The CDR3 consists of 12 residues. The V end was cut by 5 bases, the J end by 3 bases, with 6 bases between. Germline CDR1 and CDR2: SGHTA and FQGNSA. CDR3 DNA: TGTGCCAGCAGCAATCTTACAGATACGCAGTATTTT. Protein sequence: CASSNLTDTQYF.

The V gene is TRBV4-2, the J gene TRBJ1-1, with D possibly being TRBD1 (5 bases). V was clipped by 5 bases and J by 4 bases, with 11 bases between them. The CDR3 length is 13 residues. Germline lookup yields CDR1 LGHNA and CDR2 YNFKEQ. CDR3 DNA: TGTGCCAGCAGCGACCGGGACGGCACTGAAGCTTTCTTT. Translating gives CASSDRDGTEAFF.

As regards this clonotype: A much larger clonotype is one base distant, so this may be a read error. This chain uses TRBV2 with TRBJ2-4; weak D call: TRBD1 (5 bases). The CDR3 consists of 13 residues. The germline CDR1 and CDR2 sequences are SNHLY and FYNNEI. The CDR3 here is CASNEGDRNIQYF. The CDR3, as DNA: TGTGCCAGCAATGAAGGGGATAGGAACATTCAGTACTTC.

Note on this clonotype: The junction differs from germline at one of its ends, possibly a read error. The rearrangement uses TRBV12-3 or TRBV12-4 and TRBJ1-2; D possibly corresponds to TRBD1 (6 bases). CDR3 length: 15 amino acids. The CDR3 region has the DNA TGTACCAGCAGTCAGTCCCGAGGGGGGGGGGATGGCTACACCTTC. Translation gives CTSSQSRGGGDGYTF.

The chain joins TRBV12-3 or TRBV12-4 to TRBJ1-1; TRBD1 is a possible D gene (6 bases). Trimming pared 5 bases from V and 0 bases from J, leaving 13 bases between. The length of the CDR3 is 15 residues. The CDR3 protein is CASSHVRTVNTEAFF. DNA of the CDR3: TGTGCCAGCAGTCACGTTCGGACAGTGAACACTGAAGCTTTCTTT.

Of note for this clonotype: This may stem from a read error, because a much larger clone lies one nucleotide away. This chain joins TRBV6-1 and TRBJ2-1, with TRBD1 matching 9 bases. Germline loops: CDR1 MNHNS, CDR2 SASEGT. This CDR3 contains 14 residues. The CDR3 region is CASRPGTGTLRQNF. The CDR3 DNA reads TGTGCCAGCAGACCCGGGACAGGGACCCTCCGTCAAAACTTC.

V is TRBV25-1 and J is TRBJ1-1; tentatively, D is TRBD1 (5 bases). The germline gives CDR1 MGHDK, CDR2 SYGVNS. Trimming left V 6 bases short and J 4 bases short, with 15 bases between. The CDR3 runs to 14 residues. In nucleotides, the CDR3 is TGTGCCAGCAGACCCGGGGGGGGTATCACTGAAGCTTTCTTT. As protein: CASRPGGGITEAFF.

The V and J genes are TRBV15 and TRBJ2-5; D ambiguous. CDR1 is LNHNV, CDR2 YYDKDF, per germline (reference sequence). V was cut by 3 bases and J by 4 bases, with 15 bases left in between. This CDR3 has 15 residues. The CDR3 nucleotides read TGTGCCACCAGCAGTCTCCACGAAGGGCCAGAGACCCAGTACTTC. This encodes CATSSLHEGPETQYF.

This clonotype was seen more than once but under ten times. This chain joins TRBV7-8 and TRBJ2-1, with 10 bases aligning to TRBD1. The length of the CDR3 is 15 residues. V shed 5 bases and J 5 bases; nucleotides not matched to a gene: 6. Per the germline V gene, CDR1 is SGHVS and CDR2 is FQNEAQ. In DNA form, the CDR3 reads TGTGCCAGCAGCGACCGGGACAGGGGTCACAATGAGCAGTTCTTC. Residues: CASSDRDRGHNEQFF.

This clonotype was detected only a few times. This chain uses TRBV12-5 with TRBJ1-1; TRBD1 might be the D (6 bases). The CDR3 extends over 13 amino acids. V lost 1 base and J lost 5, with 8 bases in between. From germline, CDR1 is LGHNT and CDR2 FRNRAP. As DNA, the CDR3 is TGTGCTAGTGGTTTGGGGGGGGCTACTGAAGCTTTCTTT. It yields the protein CASGLGGATEAFF. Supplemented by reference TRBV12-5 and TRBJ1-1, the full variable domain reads DARVTQTPRHKVTEMGQEVTMRCQPILGHNTVFWYRQTMMQGLELLAYFRNRAPLDDSGMPKDRFSAEMPDATLATLKIQPSEPRDSAVYFCASGLGGATEAFFGQGTRLTVV.

In nucleotides, the CDR3 is TGTGCCAGCAGCTTGGGGTTAGGACTGGGACTCTACGAGCAGTACTTC. Its protein product is CASSLGLGLGLYEQYF. This chain links TRBV5-6 with TRBJ2-7; possibly TRBD2 for D (6 bases). CDR3 length: 16 amino acids. The V and J ends lost 0 bases and 3 bases respectively, with 16 bases between them. Germline V gene lookup returns CDR1 SGHDT and CDR2 YYEEEE.

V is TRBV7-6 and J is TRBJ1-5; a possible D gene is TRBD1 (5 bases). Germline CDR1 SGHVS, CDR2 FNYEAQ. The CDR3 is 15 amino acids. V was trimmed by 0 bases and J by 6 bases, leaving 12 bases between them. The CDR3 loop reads CASSLADSSGQPQHF. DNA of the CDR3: TGTGCCAGCAGCTTAGCTGACAGCTCAGGTCAGCCCCAGCATTTT.

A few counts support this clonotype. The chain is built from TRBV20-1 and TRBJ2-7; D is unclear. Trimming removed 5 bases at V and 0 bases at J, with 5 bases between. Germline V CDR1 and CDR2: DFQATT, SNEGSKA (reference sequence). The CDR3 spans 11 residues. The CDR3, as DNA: TGCAGTGCTCGAAGCTCCTACGAGCAGTACGTC. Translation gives CSARSSYEQYV.

For the CDR3, the DNA is TGTGCCAGCAGTTTACATCCCGGGACAGGGTCGGATGAGCAGTTCTTC. Protein: CASSLHPGTGSDEQFF. The chain links TRBV12-3 or TRBV12-4 to TRBJ2-1; 9 positions match TRBD1. This CDR3 contains 16 residues. V gave up 2 bases and J gave up 8 bases; unmatched junction bases: 10.

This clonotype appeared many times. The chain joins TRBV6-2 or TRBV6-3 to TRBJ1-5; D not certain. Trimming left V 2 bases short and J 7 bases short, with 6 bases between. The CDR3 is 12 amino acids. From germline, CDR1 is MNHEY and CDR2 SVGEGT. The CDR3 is CASSYPRQPQHF. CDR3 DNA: TGTGCCAGCAGTTACCCCCGGCAGCCCCAGCATTTT.